The rows below give T cell receptor beta chains drawn from one sample of a study of blood T cell repertoires in COVID-19. The method was immunoSEQ multiplex PCR; TCRdb's version includes in-frame clones alone and lacks a portion of them. The sample consists of hundreds of thousands of clones, roughly 87% of them appearing once. The sequenced material came from PBMCs or T cells enriched from blood (not recorded which). The receptors come from a woman in her 40s with acute COVID-19. The CDR3 runs from the conserved cysteine through the conserved F or W. Each record gives: D gene, V gene, clone size, J gene, CDR3 DNA, CDR3 protein. The D gene is left open where the match is weak. The size entry is marked missing in some rows and otherwise reads once, few, many or a size class.

D gene: TRBD2
V gene: TRBV19
clone size: NA
J gene: TRBJ2-7
CDR3 DNA: TGTGCCAGTAGTTCGACTAGCGGGGGGGCCTACGAGCAGTACTTC
CDR3 protein: CASSSTSGGAYEQYF

D gene: NA
V gene: TRBV9
clone size: NA
J gene: TRBJ1-6
CDR3 DNA: TGTGCCAGCAGCCCCTTTCGGGATTCACCCCTCCACTTT
CDR3 protein: CASSPFRDSPLHF

D gene: NA
V gene: TRBV6-5
clone size: NA
J gene: TRBJ1-5
CDR3 DNA: TGTGCCAGCACCGTAAAGGTGCAGGGTAATCAGCCCCAGCATTTT
CDR3 protein: CASTVKVQGNQPQHF

D gene: TRBD2
V gene: TRBV5-4
clone size: NA
J gene: TRBJ2-5
CDR3 DNA: TGTGCCAGCAGGGGAGGGGAGACCCAGTACTTC
CDR3 protein: CASRGGETQYF

D gene: NA
V gene: TRBV5-1
clone size: NA
J gene: TRBJ2-2
CDR3 DNA: TGCGCCAGCAGCCCGGACAGGAGGGCGAACACCGGGGAGCTGTTTTTT
CDR3 protein: CASSPDRRANTGELFF

D gene: NA
V gene: TRBV7-2
clone size: NA
J gene: TRBJ1-2
CDR3 DNA: TGTGCCAGCAGCTTAGGAGGGAACGGAGGCTACACCTTC
CDR3 protein: CASSLGGNGGYTF

D gene: NA
V gene: TRBV3-1/TRBV3-2
clone size: NA
J gene: TRBJ1-1
CDR3 DNA: TGTGCCAGCAGCCAAGCCTCGACAGCATACACTGAAGCTTTCTTT
CDR3 protein: CASSQASTAYTEAFF

D gene: NA
V gene: TRBV30
clone size: NA
J gene: TRBJ1-1
CDR3 DNA: TGTGCCTCGCTAGGCAGACTGGCAGCTTTCTTT
CDR3 protein: CASLGRLAAFF

D gene: TRBD1
V gene: TRBV7-9
clone size: NA
J gene: TRBJ1-1
CDR3 DNA: TGTGCCAGCAGCCTACAGGGGCCGAACACTGAAGCTTTCTTT
CDR3 protein: CASSLQGPNTEAFF

D gene: TRBD2
V gene: TRBV5-4
clone size: NA
J gene: TRBJ2-7
CDR3 DNA: TGTGCCAGCAGCTTCAAGGGCGGGGGGGTGGTGCAGTACTTC
CDR3 protein: CASSFKGGGVVQYF

D gene: TRBD1
V gene: TRBV11-3
clone size: NA
J gene: TRBJ2-6
CDR3 DNA: TGTGCCAGCAGCTCGACAGGGAGATCTGGGGCCAACGTCCTGACTTTC
CDR3 protein: CASSSTGRSGANVLTF

D gene: NA
V gene: TRBV27
clone size: NA
J gene: TRBJ1-5
CDR3 DNA: TGTGCCAGCAGTCGGACATTTTATAGCAATCAGCCCCAGCATTTT
CDR3 protein: CASSRTFYSNQPQHF

D gene: TRBD1
V gene: TRBV5-8
clone size: NA
J gene: TRBJ2-5
CDR3 DNA: TGTGCCAGCAGCTTGGCCGGGACAGGGGAGACCCAGTACTTC
CDR3 protein: CASSLAGTGETQYF

D gene: NA
V gene: TRBV3-1/TRBV3-2
clone size: NA
J gene: TRBJ2-2
CDR3 DNA: TGTGCCAGCAGCCAAGCCGGGATTGGGGAGCTGTTTTTT
CDR3 protein: CASSQAGIGELFF

D gene: NA
V gene: TRBV20-1
clone size: NA
J gene: TRBJ1-1
CDR3 DNA: TGCAGTGCAGGAACAGGGTTGGAAGCTTTCTTT
CDR3 protein: CSAGTGLEAFF

D gene: TRBD2
V gene: TRBV7-8
clone size: NA
J gene: TRBJ2-3
CDR3 DNA: TGTGCCAGCAGCTGGACTAGCGGGGGGCCTTTAGGGGCGCAGTATTTT
CDR3 protein: CASSWTSGGPLGAQYF

D gene: NA
V gene: TRBV4-2
clone size: NA
J gene: TRBJ2-3
CDR3 DNA: TGTGCCAGCAGCCTGACGGGGGGCACAGATACGCAGTATTTT
CDR3 protein: CASSLTGGTDTQYF

D gene: NA
V gene: TRBV6-5
clone size: NA
J gene: TRBJ1-1
CDR3 DNA: TGTGCCACCAGGAAACAGGGAAACACTGAAGCTTTCTTT
CDR3 protein: CATRKQGNTEAFF

D gene: NA
V gene: TRBV18
clone size: NA
J gene: TRBJ1-1
CDR3 DNA: TGTGCCAGCTCCCGACAGGTCGAAGAGGCTTTCTTT
CDR3 protein: CASSRQVEEAFF

D gene: NA
V gene: TRBV23-1
clone size: NA
J gene: TRBJ1-1
CDR3 DNA: TGCGCCAGCCCCCTCTCTTTGGGCCTTGAAGCTTTCTTT
CDR3 protein: CASPLSLGLEAFF

D gene: TRBD1
V gene: TRBV14
clone size: NA
J gene: TRBJ1-4
CDR3 DNA: TGTGCCAGCAGCACCGGGACAGCCTTTAATGAAAAACTGTTTTTT
CDR3 protein: CASSTGTAFNEKLFF

D gene: NA
V gene: TRBV7-6
clone size: few
J gene: TRBJ2-1
CDR3 DNA: TGTGCCAGCAGCTTAGACCGGGGGAGCCATGATGAGCAGTTCTTC
CDR3 protein: CASSLDRGSHDEQFF

D gene: TRBD2
V gene: TRBV18
clone size: NA
J gene: TRBJ2-3
CDR3 DNA: TGTGCCAGCTCACCTTCTTTGGGTAGCGGGGTCACAGATACGCAGTATTTT
CDR3 protein: CASSPSLGSGVTDTQYF

D gene: TRBD1
V gene: TRBV3-1/TRBV3-2
clone size: NA
J gene: TRBJ2-5
CDR3 DNA: TGTGCCAGCACCACCGTGGGACAGGGCGGAGAGACCCAGTACTTC
CDR3 protein: CASTTVGQGGETQYF

D gene: NA
V gene: TRBV9
clone size: NA
J gene: TRBJ2-5
CDR3 DNA: TGTGCCAGCAGCGTAGGGTTGGGGGGCCAAGAGACCCAGTACTTC
CDR3 protein: CASSVGLGGQETQYF

D gene: TRBD2
V gene: TRBV11-3
clone size: NA
J gene: TRBJ2-3
CDR3 DNA: TGTGCCAGCAGCTTAGGGGCGGGGGGCCGGACAGATACGCAGTATTTT
CDR3 protein: CASSLGAGGRTDTQYF

D gene: TRBD1
V gene: TRBV19
clone size: NA
J gene: TRBJ1-5
CDR3 DNA: TGTGCCAGTAGCATCCCGGGGGACAGGGGCAATCAGCCCCAGCATTTT
CDR3 protein: CASSIPGDRGNQPQHF

D gene: NA
V gene: TRBV30
clone size: once
J gene: TRBJ1-6
CDR3 DNA: TGTGCCTGGAGTGTAACGAGCGGTTCACCCCTCCACTTT
CDR3 protein: CAWSVTSGSPLHF

D gene: NA
V gene: TRBV4-1
clone size: NA
J gene: TRBJ1-1
CDR3 DNA: TGCGCCAGCAGCCAAGACGGACGGGGGAACACTGAAGCTTTCTTT
CDR3 protein: CASSQDGRGNTEAFF

D gene: NA
V gene: TRBV11-2
clone size: NA
J gene: TRBJ1-1
CDR3 DNA: TGTGCCAGCAGCTTGGGTCTGACAACTGAAGCTTTCTTT
CDR3 protein: CASSLGLTTEAFF

D gene: NA
V gene: TRBV7-2
clone size: NA
J gene: TRBJ2-6
CDR3 DNA: TGTGCCAGCCAAAAGCGGGCGGGACGCTCTGGGGCCAACGTCCTGACTTTC
CDR3 protein: CASQKRAGRSGANVLTF

D gene: NA
V gene: TRBV5-5
clone size: NA
J gene: TRBJ2-7
CDR3 DNA: TGTGCCAGCAGCTTGGGCGTCCAGGGGGGTTGGGAGCAGTACTTC
CDR3 protein: CASSLGVQGGWEQYF

D gene: TRBD2
V gene: TRBV4-1
clone size: NA
J gene: TRBJ2-5
CDR3 DNA: TGCGCCAGCAGCCAAGATGGGCAGGGAGGGGCAAAGACCCAGTACTTC
CDR3 protein: CASSQDGQGGAKTQYF

D gene: NA
V gene: TRBV4-2
clone size: few
J gene: TRBJ1-6
CDR3 DNA: TGTGCCAGCAGCCCTGCAGGGGCTTCACCCCTCCACTTT
CDR3 protein: CASSPAGASPLHF

D gene: NA
V gene: TRBV27
clone size: NA
J gene: TRBJ1-1
CDR3 DNA: TGTGCCAGCAGACCTATACAGAGTGGGGGGGAAGCTTTCTTT
CDR3 protein: CASRPIQSGGEAFF

D gene: NA
V gene: TRBV4-2
clone size: NA
J gene: TRBJ2-1
CDR3 DNA: TGTGCCAGCAGCCACCCCGCAGAGGCTAGTAAGTACAATGAGCAGTTCTTC
CDR3 protein: CASSHPAEASKYNEQFF

D gene: TRBD1
V gene: TRBV29-1
clone size: NA
J gene: TRBJ1-2
CDR3 DNA: TGCAGCGTTTCCCAGGGGGCCTTTTATGGCTACACCTTC
CDR3 protein: CSVSQGAFYGYTF

D gene: NA
V gene: TRBV5-8
clone size: NA
J gene: TRBJ1-4
CDR3 DNA: TGTGCCAGCAGCCAAGGAGACCAGTCATATAATGAAAAACTGTTTTTT
CDR3 protein: CASSQGDQSYNEKLFF

D gene: NA
V gene: TRBV2
clone size: NA
J gene: TRBJ1-1
CDR3 DNA: TGTGCCAGCAGTGAAAGAACAGGGACTGAAGCTTTCTTT
CDR3 protein: CASSERTGTEAFF

D gene: TRBD1
V gene: TRBV7-6
clone size: once
J gene: TRBJ1-4
CDR3 DNA: TGTGCCAGCAGCTTAGGTGGACAGGGAGCTGAAAAACTGTTTTTT
CDR3 protein: CASSLGGQGAEKLFF

D gene: NA
V gene: TRBV28
clone size: NA
J gene: TRBJ1-1
CDR3 DNA: TGTGCCAGCAATCCATCAAAGGGGTTGAACACTGAAGCTTTCTTT
CDR3 protein: CASNPSKGLNTEAFF

D gene: TRBD1
V gene: TRBV27
clone size: NA
J gene: TRBJ2-7
CDR3 DNA: TGTGCCAGCAGTTTTCAGGACAGGGGAGGATACGAGCAGTACTTC
CDR3 protein: CASSFQDRGGYEQYF

D gene: NA
V gene: TRBV6-2/TRBV6-3
clone size: NA
J gene: TRBJ1-1
CDR3 DNA: TGTGCCAGCAGTGTCTCAGGGGCCACTGAAGCTTTCTTT
CDR3 protein: CASSVSGATEAFF

D gene: NA
V gene: TRBV5-4
clone size: NA
J gene: TRBJ2-2
CDR3 DNA: TGTGCCAGCAGCCAACAGAATACCGGGGAGCTGTTTTTT
CDR3 protein: CASSQQNTGELFF

D gene: NA
V gene: TRBV4-1
clone size: NA
J gene: TRBJ2-1
CDR3 DNA: TGCGCCAGCAGCCCTCTCAGGACACAGGAGCAGTTCTTC
CDR3 protein: CASSPLRTQEQFF

D gene: NA
V gene: TRBV15
clone size: NA
J gene: TRBJ1-2
CDR3 DNA: TGTGCCACCAGCAGAGGACAGTCGTCTGATGGCTACACCTTC
CDR3 protein: CATSRGQSSDGYTF